These T cell receptor beta chains were read from a single sample in a study of shared clonotypes between healthy human individuals. Generated by immunoSEQ multiplex PCR, the TCRdb table keeps only in-frame clones and is missing some. The sample shows roughly 2.2 million clones, approximately 95% of them seen only once. Input material: naive CD4+ T cells from PBMCs. The origin of the receptors is a man between 18 and 35 years old in good health. Some clones in this sample may be carry-over from other donors' samples. Each CDR3 is given with its conserved first and last residue. D genes are given only for firm matches. Rows may omit the clone size; those that give it use once, few, many or a size class.

TRBV2	NA	TRBD1	TRBJ1-5	CASRSRDRGHQPQHF	TGTGCCAGCAGGTCCCGGGACAGGGGGCATCAGCCCCAGCATTTT
TRBV5-8	NA	TRBD2	TRBJ2-4	CASSLLAGERGIQYF	TGTGCCAGCAGCTTATTAGCGGGAGAAAGGGGCATTCAGTACTTC
TRBV28	NA	NA	TRBJ1-1	CASRGWGRANTEAFF	TGTGCCAGCAGGGGGTGGGGTCGGGCGAACACTGAAGCTTTCTTT
TRBV18	NA	TRBD2	TRBJ2-1	CASSVLAAIYNEQFF	TGTGCCAGCTCTGTACTAGCGGCAATATACAATGAGCAGTTCTTC
TRBV6-5	NA	NA	TRBJ1-2	CASSYSTGDGYTF	TGTGCCAGCAGTTACTCGACAGGAGATGGCTACACCTTC
TRBV5-4	NA	NA	TRBJ2-5	CASTPGSRPQETQYF	TGTGCCAGCACCCCCGGGAGTAGACCACAAGAGACCCAGTACTTC
TRBV5-6	NA	TRBD1	TRBJ2-1	CASNKGASGYNEQFF	TGTGCCAGCAACAAGGGGGCAAGCGGCTACAATGAGCAGTTCTTC
TRBV18	NA	NA	TRBJ2-5	CASSPKGAAVRETQYF	TGTGCCAGCTCACCAAAGGGAGCAGCGGTGAGGGAGACCCAGTACTTC
TRBV4-1	NA	NA	TRBJ1-1	CASSQETYKTEAFF	TGCGCCAGCAGCCAAGAAACTTATAAGACTGAAGCTTTCTTT
TRBV28	few	TRBD2	TRBJ2-3	CASSPPTSGTSTDTQYF	TGTGCCAGCAGCCCACCGACTAGCGGGACTAGCACAGATACGCAGTATTTT